What follows describes a single T cell receptor (beta chain). Antigen unknown. The sample originates from a study of cytomegalovirus exposure and HLA in healthy donors. The study ran its PCR with 60 Vbeta and 13 Jbeta primers. The protocol was immunoSEQ multiplex PCR, while the TCRdb copy is restricted to in-frame clones and leaves out a portion. Of about 85,000 clones in the sample, about four fifths are singletons; the top ten hold less than 40%. Per germline, CDR1 SGHAT and CDR2 FQNNGV. With 1 base removed from V and 6 bases from J, the gap between germline ends came to 16 bases. The length of the CDR3 is 15 residues. Study results and caveats: Cytomegalovirus association was listed for approximately 150 TCR beta chains. As a later analysis showed, a missense DCLRE1C variant was linked to trimming of TCR beta V- and J-genes. A few CMV-associated chains were confirmed in vitro to be specific for CMV antigens. Per a later analysis, 18,000 or so TCR beta sequences showed association with HLA alleles at 0.05 false discovery rate.

The source material was PBMCs. This sequence originates from a man aged 50 to 60 in good health and CMV-seropositive. This chain connects TRBV11-2 to TRBJ2-7; D is undetermined. The CDR3 here is CASSLAPPRTLEQYF. For the CDR3, the DNA is TGTGCCAGCAGCTTAGCCCCCCCCCGTACTCTCGAGCAGTACTTC.